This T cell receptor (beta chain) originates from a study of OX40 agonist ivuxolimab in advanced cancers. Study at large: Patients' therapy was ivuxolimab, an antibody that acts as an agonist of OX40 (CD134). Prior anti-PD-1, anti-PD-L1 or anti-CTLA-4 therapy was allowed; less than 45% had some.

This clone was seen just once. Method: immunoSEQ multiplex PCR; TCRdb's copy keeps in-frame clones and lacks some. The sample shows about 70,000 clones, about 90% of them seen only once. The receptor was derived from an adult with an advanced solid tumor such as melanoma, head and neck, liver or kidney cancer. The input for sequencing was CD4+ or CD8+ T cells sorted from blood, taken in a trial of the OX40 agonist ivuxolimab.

The CDR3 region is CASSLARGDQPQHF. DNA for the CDR3: TGTGCCAGCAGCTTGGCCAGGGGGGACCAGCCCCAGCATTTT. The V call is TRBV5-5, the J call TRBJ1-5, with 7 bases aligning to TRBD1. Losses at the gene ends were 0 bases for V and 7 bases for J; bases not matched to a gene: 4. CDR3 size: 14 residues. CDR1 SGHKS and CDR2 YYEKEE come from the germline V gene (reference sequence). Based on the CDR3 plus reference TRBV5-5 and TRBJ1-5, the full variable domain is DAGVTQSPTHLIKTRGQQVTLRCSPISGHKSVSWYQQVLGQGPQFIFQYYEKEERGRGNFPDRFSARQFPNYSSELNVNALLLGDSALYLCASSLARGDQPQHFGDGTRLSIL.